These T cell receptor beta chains were read from a single sample in a study of T cells in localized non-small cell lung cancer. Produced via immunoSEQ multiplex PCR; TCRdb's table is partial and in-frame only. Of under 1,500 clones listed, approximately 23% are singletons. This specimen was lung tumor tissue, taken before any cancer treatment. The receptors were gathered from a woman aged 40 to 75 with stage I lung adenocarcinoma. Both conserved end residues are part of each CDR3. D genes are given only for firm matches. Size tells how often a clone was seen (once, few, many) or the class of an expanded clone, and some rows leave it out.

v_call	clone_size	j_call	d_call	cdr3_aa	cdr3_nt
TRBV6-8	few	TRBJ2-5	TRBD2	CASSGGVRETQYF	TGTGCCAGCTCCGGGGGGGTGAGAGAGACCCAGTACTTC
TRBV11-3	.	TRBJ2-1	TRBD2	CASSSGGGHGYEQFF	TGTGCCAGCAGCTCCGGGGGAGGGCATGGTTATGAGCAGTTCTTC
TRBV28	.	TRBJ1-5	TRBD1	CASSFVRTGDSNQPQHF	TGTGCCAGCAGTTTTGTCCGGACAGGAGATAGCAATCAGCCCCAGCATTTT
TRBV30	.	TRBJ2-2	.	CAWTTRVTGELFF	TGTGCCTGGACTACCAGGGTGACCGGGGAGCTGTTTTTT
TRBV19	.	TRBJ1-2	.	CASRRDAEEGYTF	TGTGCCAGTAGGAGGGACGCCGAGGAAGGCTACACCTTC
TRBV19	.	TRBJ2-1	TRBD1	CASKTGPYNEQFF	TGTGCCAGTAAGACAGGGCCCTACAATGAGCAGTTCTTC
TRBV18	.	TRBJ2-7	.	CASSPKQTLGFSYEQYF	TGTGCCAGCTCACCAAAACAAACACTAGGTTTCTCCTACGAGCAGTACTTC
TRBV10-1	.	TRBJ2-3	TRBD2	CASNRAGGHTDTQYF	TGCGCCAGCAATCGAGCGGGGGGACACACAGATACGCAGTATTTT
TRBV11-3	few	TRBJ2-1	.	CASSRVGFDQDNEQFF	TGTGCCAGCAGCCGCGTGGGTTTTGACCAGGACAATGAGCAGTTCTTC
TRBV11-3	.	TRBJ1-2	.	CASSLGRVNYGYTF	TGTGCCAGCAGCTTAGGCAGGGTTAACTATGGCTACACCTTC
TRBV7-2	.	TRBJ1-1	.	CASSLGGFAEAFF	TGTGCCAGCAGCTTAGGCGGTTTTGCTGAAGCTTTCTTT
TRBV28	.	TRBJ1-5	TRBD1	CASRLLQGSNQPQHF	TGTGCCAGCAGGCTTTTACAGGGGAGCAATCAGCCCCAGCATTTT
TRBV11-3	.	TRBJ2-5	TRBD1	CASSPGDRAVTETQYF	TGTGCCAGCAGCCCTGGGGACAGGGCAGTAACGGAGACCCAGTACTTC
TRBV11-3	.	TRBJ2-5	TRBD2	CASSGGLAGVIQYF	TGTGCCAGCAGCGGAGGGCTAGCGGGAGTTATCCAGTACTTC
TRBV11-3	.	TRBJ2-1	TRBD1	CASSSSTGSHNEQFF	TGTGCCAGCAGCTCGTCGACAGGGAGTCACAATGAGCAGTTCTTC
TRBV9	few	TRBJ2-3	.	CASSPDTDTQYF	TGTGCCAGCAGCCCTGACACAGATACGCAGTATTTT
TRBV19	once	TRBJ2-3	TRBD2	CASTTILAGLTDTQYF	TGTGCCAGTACCACCATACTAGCGGGACTCACAGATACGCAGTATTTT
TRBV28	.	TRBJ1-3	.	CASSLWGSGNTIYF	TGTGCCAGCAGTTTATGGGGGAGTGGAAACACCATATATTTT
TRBV6-8	.	TRBJ1-2	TRBD1	CASSTGEDYGYTF	TGTGCCAGCAGTACAGGGGAAGACTATGGCTACACCTTC
TRBV6-8	medium-sized	TRBJ1-5	.	CASSRQRLERNQPQHF	TGTGCCAGCAGTAGACAGCGCTTAGAACGGAATCAGCCCCAGCATTTT
TRBV28	.	TRBJ2-5	.	CASSLRGRYQETQYF	TGTGCCAGCAGTTTAAGAGGGAGATATCAAGAGACCCAGTACTTC
TRBV11-3	few	TRBJ2-7	.	CASSIHWSSYEQYF	TGTGCCAGCAGCATTCACTGGAGCTCCTACGAGCAGTACTTC
TRBV18	.	TRBJ1-1	.	CASSPNQRNTEAFF	TGTGCCAGCTCACCAAATCAGAGGAACACTGAAGCTTTCTTT
TRBV14	.	TRBJ2-1	.	CASSTRDTLRNEQFF	TGTGCCAGCAGCACGCGGGACACACTTCGGAATGAGCAGTTCTTC
TRBV11-3	.	TRBJ2-5	TRBD2	CASSPQGGEETQYF	TGTGCCAGCAGCCCTCAGGGAGGGGAGGAGACCCAGTACTTC
TRBV28	few	TRBJ2-1	TRBD2	CASRRQTSGYNEQFF	TGTGCCAGCAGACGTCAGACTAGCGGATACAATGAGCAGTTCTTC
TRBV11-3	large	TRBJ2-7	.	CASSLTIGDSYEQYF	TGTGCCAGCAGCTTAACCATCGGGGATTCCTACGAGCAGTACTTC
TRBV7-2	few	TRBJ2-3	.	CASSMLGASTDTQYF	TGTGCCAGCAGCATGCTAGGGGCTAGCACAGATACGCAGTATTTT
TRBV1	few	TRBJ2-5	.	CTSIWDREETQYF	TGCACCAGCATCTGGGACAGAGAGGAGACCCAGTACTTC
TRBV10-3	.	TRBJ2-3	.	CAISGTPLSQYF	TGTGCCATCAGTGGGACCCCGCTGTCGCAGTATTTT
TRBV19	.	TRBJ2-2	.	CASSIVVGANTGELFF	TGTGCCAGTAGTATAGTCGTGGGAGCGAACACCGGGGAGCTGTTTTTT
TRBV28	few	TRBJ2-7	TRBD2	CASSLAAGGSYEQYF	TGTGCCAGCAGTTTAGCGGCGGGGGGCTCCTACGAGCAGTACTTC
TRBV6-8	.	TRBJ2-2	TRBD2	CASSPWLAGGTGTGELFF	TGTGCCAGCAGCCCGTGGCTAGCGGGGGGCACGGGCACCGGGGAGCTGTTTTTT